This T cell receptor (beta chain) was found in a study of human T cells and chemical hapten exposure. In the study overall: Per-sample TCR yield variability stemmed mainly from small pooled library volume differences.

Stated time point: patch test 3, about 24 weeks after DPC sensitization. Treatment reported: therapeutic diphenylcyclopropenone sensitization with weekly scalp DPC. Staff drew blood before applying each patch test. Donation of samples came from alopecia patients who were 18 to 70 years old and suitable for DPC. V shed 5 bases, J shed 5 bases, and the junction held 10 bases outside the gene matches. This CDR3 contains 15 residues. As the library was built, unique molecular identifiers were attached to individual cDNA molecules. TCRdb called the RACE reads again in MiXCR, with one record for every CDR3 protein. Here the sample spans some 89,000 distinct CDR3 sequences, roughly 27% being singletons.

The receptor's source is a man aged 35 to 55 with alopecia areata. Some clones in this sample may be carry-over from other donors' samples. The material was whole blood, obtained in connection with sensitization to the hapten diphenylcyclopropenone (DPC). V is TRBV12-3 or TRBV12-4 and J is TRBJ2-7; 9 positions agree with TRBD2. CDR3 bases: TGTGCCAGCAGTCACCGACTAGCGGTTGAACACGAGCAGTACTTC. Residues: CASSHRLAVEHEQYF.